These T cell receptor beta chains were read from a single sample in a study of OX40 agonist ivuxolimab in advanced cancers. Here immunoSEQ multiplex PCR was the method, and the copy in TCRdb shows in-frame clones only, minus some. The repertoire holds approximately 74,000 clones, with 90% to 95% as singletons. Sequencing was performed on CD4+ or CD8+ T cells sorted from blood, taken in a trial of the OX40 agonist ivuxolimab. These receptors came from an adult with an advanced solid tumor such as melanoma, head and neck, liver or kidney cancer. The CDR3 runs from the conserved cysteine through the conserved F or W.

J,V,CDR3
TRBJ2-7,TRBV25-1,CASSLTGGYEQYF
TRBJ1-3,TRBV28,CASNQPTGRGNTIYF
TRBJ1-5,TRBV6-5,CASSRNQPQHF
TRBJ2-7,TRBV4-3,CASSQDYTGGLEQYF
TRBJ2-5,TRBV28,CASSLRGAAQETQYF
TRBJ2-7,TRBV28,CASSLAGDSSYEQYF
TRBJ1-2,TRBV7-6,CASSLRSRLTGPYGYTF
TRBJ2-1,TRBV11-3,CASSRLAGGLDEQFF
TRBJ2-1,TRBV7-9,CASSLWAGGPNEQFF
TRBJ1-2,TRBV19,CASSILGQSDYGYTF
TRBJ1-4,TRBV9,CATPRAGHRTFATNEKLFF
TRBJ2-5,TRBV5-1,CASSPTGSIAETQYF
TRBJ2-1,TRBV7-3,CASSLTGQNYNEQFF
TRBJ1-6,TRBV5-6,CASRYGTGNSPLHF
TRBJ2-2,TRBV10-3,CAISKGQGDTGELFF
TRBJ2-6,TRBV6-6,CASTPVGGSGANVLTF
TRBJ1-3,TRBV7-2,CASSLGGGFSGNTIYF
TRBJ1-5,TRBV11-2,CASRPAGDSNQPQHF
TRBJ1-3,TRBV7-2,CASSLLWGSSGNTIYF
TRBJ2-1,TRBV6-5,CASTGRDKYNEQFF
TRBJ2-5,TRBV5-1,CASSLGGGQETQYF
TRBJ2-3,TRBV21-1,CASSDRDRAGDTQYF
TRBJ2-7,TRBV10-3,CAIRGSPSTGEQYF
TRBJ1-1,TRBV10-3,CAISEQRMNTEAFF
TRBJ2-6,TRBV28,CASTRGSGANVLTF
TRBJ1-4,TRBV10-3,CAISESTNEKLFF
TRBJ2-3,TRBV7-3,CASSLSQDTQYF
TRBJ2-5,TRBV28,CASRGGLAGGQETQYF
TRBJ2-1,TRBV27,CASSSSADSYNERFF
TRBJ1-1,TRBV7-9,CASSPKDRGAEAFF
TRBJ2-3,TRBV2,CASSDGTSVIVQYF
TRBJ1-4,TRBV9,CASSVWARARHNEKLFF
TRBJ1-1,TRBV5-1,CASSLDSPMNTEAFF
TRBJ1-5,TRBV28,CASSSSIKPQHF
TRBJ1-6,TRBV5-6,CASSPRFNSPLHF
TRBJ2-7,TRBV6-4,CASSELAGGIDEQYF
TRBJ2-4,TRBV28,CASSLEVNIQYF
TRBJ2-1,TRBV28,CATTRDGQYNEQFF
TRBJ2-2,TRBV14,CASSHTVTGELFF
TRBJ2-1,TRBV4-3,CASSQVSGGLWNEQFF
TRBJ1-2,TRBV5-4,CASSPSGTGILGNYGYTF
TRBJ2-7,TRBV19,CASSRGIGHEQYF
TRBJ2-3,TRBV9,CASSVGTSGGYTDTQYF
TRBJ1-1,TRBV7-2,CASSSSMNTEAFF
TRBJ2-3,TRBV18,CASQGQTDTQYF
TRBJ2-1,TRBV6-1,CASSPKWDRGHEQFF
TRBJ1-5,TRBV18,CASSGQELRQPQHF
TRBJ2-3,TRBV11-3,CASSSPPSGTDTQYF
TRBJ2-7,TRBV7-9,CASSSRDNPLYF
TRBJ1-1,TRBV11-2,CASSYLSGNTEAFF
TRBJ1-5,TRBV18,CASSLFTPRDSPNQPQHF
TRBJ1-4,TRBV15,CATRNTTGGTNEKLFF
TRBJ1-1,TRBV18,CASSPMEGQGNTEAFF